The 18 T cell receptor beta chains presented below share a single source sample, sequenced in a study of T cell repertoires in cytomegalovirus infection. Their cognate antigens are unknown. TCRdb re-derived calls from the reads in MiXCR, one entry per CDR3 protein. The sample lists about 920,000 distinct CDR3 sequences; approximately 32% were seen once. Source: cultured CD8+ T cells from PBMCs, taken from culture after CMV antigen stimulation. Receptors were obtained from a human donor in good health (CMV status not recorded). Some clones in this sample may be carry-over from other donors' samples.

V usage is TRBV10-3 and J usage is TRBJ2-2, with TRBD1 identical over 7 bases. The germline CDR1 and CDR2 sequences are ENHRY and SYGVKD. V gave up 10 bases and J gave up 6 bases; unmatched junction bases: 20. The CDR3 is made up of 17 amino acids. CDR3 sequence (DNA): TGTGCCACCTCCCGGGACAGCCGACAACTGGTTTCCGGGGAGCTGTTTTTT. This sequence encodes CATSRDSRQLVSGELFF.

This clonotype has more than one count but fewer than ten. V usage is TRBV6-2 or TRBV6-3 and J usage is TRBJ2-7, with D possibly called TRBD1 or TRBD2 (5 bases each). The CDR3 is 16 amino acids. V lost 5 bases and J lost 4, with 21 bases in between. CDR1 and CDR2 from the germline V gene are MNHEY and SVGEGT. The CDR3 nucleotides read TGTGCCAGCAGTGCCCTTCCGGGACCTAAAGGTTACGAGCAGTACTTC. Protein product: CASSALPGPKGYEQYF.

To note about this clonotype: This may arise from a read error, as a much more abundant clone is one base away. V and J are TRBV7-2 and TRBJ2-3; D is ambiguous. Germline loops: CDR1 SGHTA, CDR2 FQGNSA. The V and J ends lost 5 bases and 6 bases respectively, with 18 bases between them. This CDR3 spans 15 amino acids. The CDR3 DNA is TGTGCCAGCAGCCTAGTGGATACGGGCCAGGATACGCAGTATTTT. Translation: CASSLVDTGQDTQYF.

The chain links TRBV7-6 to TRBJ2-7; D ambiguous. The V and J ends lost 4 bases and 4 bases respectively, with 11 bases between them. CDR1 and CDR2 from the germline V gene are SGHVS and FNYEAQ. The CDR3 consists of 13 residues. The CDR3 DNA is TGTGCCAGCAGCTGGCAGACTTCTTACGAGCAGTACTTC. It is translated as CASSWQTSYEQYF.

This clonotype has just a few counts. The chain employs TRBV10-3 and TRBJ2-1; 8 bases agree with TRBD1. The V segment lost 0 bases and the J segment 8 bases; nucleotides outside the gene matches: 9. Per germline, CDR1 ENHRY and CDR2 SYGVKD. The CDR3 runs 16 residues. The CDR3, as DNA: TGTGCCATCAGTGAGTCAATGGACAGGGTTAGCGATGAGCAGTTCTTC. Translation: CAISESMDRVSDEQFF.

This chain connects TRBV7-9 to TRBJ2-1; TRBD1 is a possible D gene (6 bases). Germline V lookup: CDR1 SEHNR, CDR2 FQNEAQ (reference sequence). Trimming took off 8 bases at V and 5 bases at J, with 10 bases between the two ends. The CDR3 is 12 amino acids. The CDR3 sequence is CASQGSHNEQFF. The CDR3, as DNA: TGTGCCAGCCAGGGGTCACACAATGAGCAGTTCTTC.

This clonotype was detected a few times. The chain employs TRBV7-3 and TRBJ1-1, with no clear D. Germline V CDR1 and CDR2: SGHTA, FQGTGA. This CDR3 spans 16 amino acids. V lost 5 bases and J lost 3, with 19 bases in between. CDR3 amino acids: CASSPRRRDRDTEAFF. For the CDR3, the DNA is TGTGCCAGCAGCCCCCGACGGAGGGATAGGGACACTGAAGCTTTCTTT.

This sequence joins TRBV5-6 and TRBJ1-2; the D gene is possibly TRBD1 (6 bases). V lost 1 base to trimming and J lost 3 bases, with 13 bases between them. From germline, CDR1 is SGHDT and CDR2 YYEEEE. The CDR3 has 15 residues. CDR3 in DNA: TGTGCCAGCAGCTTGTCTCCAGGGGCGGACTATGGCTACACCTTC. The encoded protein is CASSLSPGADYGYTF. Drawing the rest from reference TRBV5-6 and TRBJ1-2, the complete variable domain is DAGVTQSPTHLIKTRGQQVTLRCSPKSGHDTVSWYQQALGQGPQFIFQYYEEEERQRGNFPDRFSGHQFPNYSSELNVNALLLGDSALYLCASSLSPGADYGYTFGSGTRLTVV.

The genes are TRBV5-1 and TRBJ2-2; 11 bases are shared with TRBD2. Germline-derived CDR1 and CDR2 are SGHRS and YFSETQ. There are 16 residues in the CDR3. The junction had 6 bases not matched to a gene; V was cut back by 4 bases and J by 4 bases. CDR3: CASSEGLADLTGELFF. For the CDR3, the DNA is TGCGCCAGCAGCGAGGGACTAGCGGACCTCACCGGGGAGCTGTTTTTT.

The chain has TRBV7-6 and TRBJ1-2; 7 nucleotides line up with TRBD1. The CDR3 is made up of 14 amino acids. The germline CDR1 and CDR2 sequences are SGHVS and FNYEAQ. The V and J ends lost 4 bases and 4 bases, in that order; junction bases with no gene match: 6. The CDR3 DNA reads TGTGCCAGCAGCTCCACAGGGGACGTCTATGGCTACACCTTC. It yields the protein CASSSTGDVYGYTF. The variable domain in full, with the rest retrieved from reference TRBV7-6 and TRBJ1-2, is GAGVSQSPRYKVTKRGQDVALRCDPISGHVSLYWYRQALGQGPEFLTYFNYEAQQDKSGLPNDRFSAERPEGSISTLTIQRTEQRDSAMYRCASSSTGDVYGYTFGSGTRLTVV.

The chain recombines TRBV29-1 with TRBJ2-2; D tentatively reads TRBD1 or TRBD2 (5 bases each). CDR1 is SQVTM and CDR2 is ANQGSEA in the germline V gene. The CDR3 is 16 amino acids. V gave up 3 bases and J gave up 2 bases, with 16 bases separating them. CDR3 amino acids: CSVEGEGTDNTGELFF. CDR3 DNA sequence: TGCAGCGTTGAGGGGGAAGGGACGGACAACACCGGGGAGCTGTTTTTT.

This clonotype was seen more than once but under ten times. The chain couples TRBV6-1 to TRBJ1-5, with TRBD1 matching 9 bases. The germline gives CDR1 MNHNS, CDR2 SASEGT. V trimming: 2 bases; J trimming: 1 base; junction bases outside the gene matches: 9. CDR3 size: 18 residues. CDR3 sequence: CASSEWGQGISSNQPQHF. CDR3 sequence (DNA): TGTGCCAGCAGTGAATGGGGACAGGGAATATCGAGCAATCAGCCCCAGCATTTT.

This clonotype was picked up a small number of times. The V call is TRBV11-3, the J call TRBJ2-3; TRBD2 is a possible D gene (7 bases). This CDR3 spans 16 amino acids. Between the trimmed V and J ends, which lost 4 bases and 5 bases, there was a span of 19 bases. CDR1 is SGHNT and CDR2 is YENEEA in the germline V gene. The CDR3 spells CASSSREAGEGDTQYF. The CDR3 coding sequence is TGTGCCAGCAGCTCACGGGAGGCAGGGGAGGGAGATACGCAGTATTTT.

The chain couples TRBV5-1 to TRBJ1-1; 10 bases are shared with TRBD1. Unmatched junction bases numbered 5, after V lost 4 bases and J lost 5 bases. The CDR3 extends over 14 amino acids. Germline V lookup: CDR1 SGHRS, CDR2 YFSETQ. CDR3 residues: CASSRGQGLTEAFF. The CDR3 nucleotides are TGCGCCAGCAGCCGGGGACAGGGGCTTACTGAAGCTTTCTTT.

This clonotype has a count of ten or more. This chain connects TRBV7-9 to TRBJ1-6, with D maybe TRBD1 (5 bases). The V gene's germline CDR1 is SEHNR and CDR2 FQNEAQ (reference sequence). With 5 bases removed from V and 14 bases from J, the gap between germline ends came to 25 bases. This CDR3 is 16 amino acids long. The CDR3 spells CASSGDVAPGVLTLHF. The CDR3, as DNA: TGTGCCAGCAGCGGGGACGTGGCTCCGGGGGTATTAACCCTCCACTTT.

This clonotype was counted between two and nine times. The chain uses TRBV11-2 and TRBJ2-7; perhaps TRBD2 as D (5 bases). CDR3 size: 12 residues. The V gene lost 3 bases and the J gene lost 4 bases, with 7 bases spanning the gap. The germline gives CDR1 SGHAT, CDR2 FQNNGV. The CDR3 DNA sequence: TGTGCCAGCAGCTTCGGGATGTACGAGCAGTACTTC. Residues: CASSFGMYEQYF.

The CDR3 is CASSLGLGQGPYGYTF. DNA of the CDR3: TGTGCCAGCAGCTTAGGTTTAGGACAGGGCCCCTATGGCTACACCTTC. The chain joins TRBV7-3 to TRBJ1-2, with 8 nucleotides matching TRBD1. The CDR3 length is 16 residues. The V segment lost 2 bases and the J segment 4 bases; nucleotides outside the gene matches: 9. Germline V gene sequence: CDR1 SGHTA, CDR2 FQGTGA.

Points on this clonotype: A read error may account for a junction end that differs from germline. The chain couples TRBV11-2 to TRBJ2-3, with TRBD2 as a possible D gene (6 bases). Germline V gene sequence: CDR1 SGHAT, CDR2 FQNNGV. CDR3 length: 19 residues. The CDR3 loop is CVSSLVRLRSAGSTDTQYF. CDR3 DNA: TGTGTCAGCAGCTTAGTTAGGCTGCGTTCAGCGGGTAGCACAGATACGCAGTATTTT.